Sequencing of this T cell receptor (beta chain) was carried out in a study of control samples from healthy donors and cancer patients. Profiled with immunoSEQ multiplex PCR; TCRdb holds only in-frame clones, not every one. The sample records under 200,000 clones, 91% being singletons. Trimming cost V 3 bases and J 2 bases, with 11 bases left between them. Germline V gene sequence: CDR1 MNHEY, CDR2 SMNVEV (reference sequence). The CDR3 is made up of 14 amino acids. Sequencing input: blood. The chain carries TRBV27 and TRBJ2-7; D is unclear. The TCR originated in a woman in her twenties or thirties in good health. In nucleotides, the CDR3 is TGTGCCAGCAGTTTTATGTTGGGTCCCTACGAGCAGTACTTC. It yields the protein CASSFMLGPYEQYF.